Listed below are T cell receptor beta chains from one sample, sequenced in a study of blood T cell repertoires in COVID-19. Produced via immunoSEQ multiplex PCR; TCRdb's table is partial and in-frame only. In the table there are roughly 410,000 clones, approximately 89% of which are singletons. The source material was peripheral blood. The source is a woman aged 55-69 years with COVID-19, enrolled during active disease. CDR3s include the opening cysteine and the closing phenylalanine or tryptophan. The D gene is left open where the match is weak. Expanded clones get a size class; other rows say once, few or many, or leave the size out.

.,TRBD1,TRBJ2-3,TRBV5-1,TGCGCCAGCAGCTTGGTACCGACAGGGCCAGCAGATACGCAGTATTTT,CASSLVPTGPADTQYF
.,.,TRBJ1-3,TRBV12-3/TRBV12-4,TGTGCCAGCAGTCGAGGGCCCGGAAACACCATATATTTT,CASSRGPGNTIYF
few,.,TRBJ1-4,TRBV24-1,TGTGGCCACTTATCGGTCGTCGAAAAACTGTTTTTT,CGHLSVVEKLFF
.,TRBD1,TRBJ1-5,TRBV6-6,TGTGCCAGCAGTCCTCGTGACAGGGGGGACAATCAGCCCCAGCATTTT,CASSPRDRGDNQPQHF
.,.,TRBJ2-5,TRBV10-3,TGTGCCATCAGTGAGTCCCCGGGACTCGGTAGGGGCGAGACCCAGTACTTC,CAISESPGLGRGETQYF
few,.,TRBJ1-1,TRBV15,TGTGCCACCAGCAGTTCTCTTACGGACACTGAAGCTTTCTTT,CATSSSLTDTEAFF
many,.,TRBJ2-1,TRBV11-3,TGTGCCAGCAGCTTAGGAGGGGGTAGGAATGAGCAGTTCTTC,CASSLGGGRNEQFF
.,.,TRBJ2-1,TRBV3-1/TRBV3-2,TGTGCCAGCAGCCCCATCGGCACGCGGGGGCCTTACAATGAGCAGTTCTTC,CASSPIGTRGPYNEQFF
.,.,TRBJ2-3,TRBV5-1,TGCGCCAGCAGCGTATCTAGTGCGGGGGCGTCCGATACGCAGTATTTT,CASSVSSAGASDTQYF
.,.,TRBJ1-1,TRBV18,TGTGCCAGCTCCCTGGGGGGGCGGGGGAATACTGAAGCTTTCTTT,CASSLGGRGNTEAFF
.,.,TRBJ2-5,TRBV5-1,TGCGCCAGCAGCTTGCCAGGGCAAGAGACCCAGTACTTC,CASSLPGQETQYF
.,.,TRBJ1-2,TRBV5-8,TGTGCCAGCAGCTCTCATGGCAGAACCCTGAAATATGGCTACACCTTC,CASSSHGRTLKYGYTF
.,TRBD2,TRBJ2-7,TRBV7-3,TGTGCCAGCAGCTTATCCCCTAGCGGGGGGGCCCAGTTCTACGAGCAGTACTTC,CASSLSPSGGAQFYEQYF
once,TRBD1,TRBJ1-2,TRBV28,TGTGCCAGCAGCGGACAGGGTTGGCGCTACACCTTC,CASSGQGWRYTF
.,.,TRBJ2-1,TRBV11-3,TGTGCCAGCAGCTTTTGGGGGAGGAATGAGCAGTTCTTC,CASSFWGRNEQFF
.,TRBD2,TRBJ2-3,TRBV7-2,TGTGCCAGCAGCTCGACTAGCGGGGCGGCAGATACGCAGTATTTT,CASSSTSGAADTQYF
once,TRBD2,TRBJ2-1,TRBV3-1/TRBV3-2,TGTGCCAGCAGCCAAAGTAAACTAGCGGGGTTTGTCAATGAGCAGTTCTTC,CASSQSKLAGFVNEQFF
.,.,TRBJ2-5,TRBV28,TGTGCCAGCAGTTTTCAGCGACAAGAGACCCAGTACTTC,CASSFQRQETQYF
once,.,TRBJ2-5,TRBV5-1,TGCGCCAGCAGCTTGGGAGGGAGTGGAGAGACCCAGTACTTC,CASSLGGSGETQYF
.,TRBD1,TRBJ1-4,TRBV9,TGTGCCAGCAGCAGAGACAGGGGGTCTTCGGAAAAACTGTTTTTT,CASSRDRGSSEKLFF
.,.,TRBJ2-1,TRBV27,TGTGCCAGCTGTTCCCATTCCAGGGATGAGCAGTTCTTC,CASCSHSRDEQFF
.,.,TRBJ2-3,TRBV28,TGTGCCAGCAGTTTCGCCTCACACGACACAGATACGCAGTATTTT,CASSFASHDTDTQYF
.,TRBD1,TRBJ1-5,TRBV19,TGTGCCAGTAGTATCCAGGGACAGGGATTCAATCAGCCCCAGCATTTT,CASSIQGQGFNQPQHF
.,.,TRBJ1-1,TRBV18,TGTGCCAGCTCATCCAGGGCAGACACTGAAGCTTTCTTT,CASSSRADTEAFF
.,.,TRBJ1-2,TRBV28,TGTGCCAGCAGAGCAGGGGACGGCTACACCTTC,CASRAGDGYTF
.,.,TRBJ1-3,TRBV11-1,TGTGCCAGCGGGGTGACAGACTCTGGAAACACCATATATTTT,CASGVTDSGNTIYF
.,.,TRBJ2-7,TRBV28,TGTGCCAGCAGTTTAGAACAGGGTATGAGGGAGCAGTACTTC,CASSLEQGMREQYF
.,.,TRBJ2-3,TRBV7-8,TGTGCCAGCAGTTATCCGGCGGGATACACAGATACGCAGTATTTT,CASSYPAGYTDTQYF
.,TRBD2,TRBJ2-1,TRBV4-2,TGTGCCAGCAGCCAAGATCTTTCTTTGGGACTAGCGTTCAATGAGCAGTTCTTC,CASSQDLSLGLAFNEQFF
once,TRBD2,TRBJ2-5,TRBV19,TGTGCCAGTAGGGGCGGGGGGCTGATCGAGACCCAGTACTTC,CASRGGGLIETQYF
.,TRBD1,TRBJ2-5,TRBV4-2,TGTGCCAGCAGCCAAGTGGGACAGGGGGTTACGGGAGAGACCCAGTACTTC,CASSQVGQGVTGETQYF
.,.,TRBJ1-4,TRBV19,.,CASSITVLRGIGKLFF
.,.,TRBJ1-6,TRBV5-1,TGCGCCAGCAGCATACAGGCAGATAATTCACCCCTCCACTTT,CASSIQADNSPLHF
.,.,TRBJ1-4,TRBV27,TGTGCCAGCTTTCCTGTCGGTGGGGCAGGGGAGTCTAATGAAAAACTGTTTTTT,CASFPVGGAGESNEKLFF
.,.,TRBJ1-1,TRBV23-1,TGCGCCAGCAGTCAAGGAGGGGAGAGGGATGCTTTCTTT,CASSQGGERDAFF
.,.,TRBJ1-2,TRBV6-6,TGTGCCAGCAGGGGGCCCAAGGACGGCTACACCTTC,CASRGPKDGYTF
.,.,TRBJ1-5,TRBV15,TGTGCCACCAGCAGAGATCGGAGCTCCAGACAGATGAATAGCAATCAGCCCCAGCATTTT,CATSRDRSSRQMNSNQPQHF
.,.,TRBJ2-1,TRBV30,TGTGCCTGGAGTTTCTGGGGAGGAAATGAGCAGTTCTTC,CAWSFWGGNEQFF
.,.,TRBJ1-1,TRBV14,TGTGCCAGTGCGGGGGGTTTGAACACTGAAGCTTTCTTT,CASAGGLNTEAFF
.,.,TRBJ1-3,TRBV3-1/TRBV3-2,TGTGCCAGCAGCAACTCAGGGAATCCCGGAAACACCATATATTTT,CASSNSGNPGNTIYF
.,.,TRBJ1-3,TRBV19,TGTGCCTCCCAGTCAGGCAGCTCTGGAAACACCATATATTTT,CASQSGSSGNTIYF
.,.,TRBJ2-1,TRBV5-4,TGTGCCAGCAGCTTGAGGGGAGGTGAGCAGTTCTTC,CASSLRGGEQFF
.,TRBD1,TRBJ1-2,TRBV7-8,TGTGCCAGCAGCGACGACAGGGCGGGAGGCTACACCTTC,CASSDDRAGGYTF
.,.,TRBJ1-3,TRBV19,TGTGCCAGTAGTTCACCAGGGATCTCTGGAAACACCATATATTTT,CASSSPGISGNTIYF
.,.,TRBJ1-1,TRBV5-1,TGCGCCAGCAGCTTGGAGTACAGGGACACTGAAGCTTTCTTT,CASSLEYRDTEAFF
.,.,TRBJ1-2,TRBV28,TGTGCCAGCAGTGTCGATAGGGGCTATGGCTACACCTTC,CASSVDRGYGYTF
.,TRBD2,TRBJ2-3,TRBV7-2,TGTGCCAGCAGCTCCGGACTAGCGGGGGATACAAGCACAGATACGCAGTATTTT,CASSSGLAGDTSTDTQYF